This TCR beta chain is from a study of T cells in localized non-small cell lung cancer. Produced via immunoSEQ multiplex PCR; TCRdb's table is partial and in-frame only. The sample records approximately 31,000 clones, about 88% being singletons. V was pared by 5 bases and J by 2 bases, with 11 bases between. Germline V gives CDR1 SGHRS, CDR2 YFSETQ. The CDR3 length is 13 residues. The clonotype was recovered from a female donor at least 60 years old with stage I lung adenocarcinoma. The chain recombines TRBV5-1 with TRBJ2-7; D is possibly TRBD1 (6 bases). Sequencing used peripheral blood, obtained before any cancer treatment. The CDR3 is CASRLDSTYEQYF. CDR3 nucleotides: TGCGCCAGCAGGCTGGACAGTACCTACGAGCAGTACTTC.